This TCR beta chain is from a study of blood T cell repertoires in COVID-19. Study as a whole: The cDNA or gDNA used as material had been derived from T cells, B-cell-depleted T cells, or PBMCs.

Original processing methods: Quantification of nucleated cells was approximated via reference gene primer amplification. Generated by immunoSEQ multiplex PCR, the TCRdb table keeps only in-frame clones and is missing some. V and J calls plus clone size are reproduced from that table; the DNA served to infer D and trimming. The sample holds under 150,000 clones; 84% are singletons and the top ten take approximately 40%. The V and J ends lost 0 bases and 4 bases, in that order; junction bases with no gene match: 5. Germline-derived CDR1 and CDR2 are GTSNPN and SVGIG (reference sequence). CDR3 length equals 14 residues.

The sequenced material came from peripheral blood. The gene calls are TRBV30 and TRBJ2-5; 7 nucleotides agree with TRBD1. This TCR derives from a human donor in a cohort sampled during active COVID-19. The CDR3 nucleotides read TGTGCCTGGAGTGTAGGGGGCAGTATAGAGACCCAGTACTTC. Amino acids: CAWSVGGSIETQYF.